This T cell receptor beta chain appears in the sequencing data of a study of type 1 regulatory T cells. Study overall: T-allo10 is an in vitro-generated, Tr1-enriched CD4 T cell product specific for alloantigen.

TCRdb recomputed calls from the reads with MiXCR, one row per CDR3 protein. The sample gives 80,000 to 100,000 distinct CDR3 sequences, roughly 31% of which show up once; about 2.4% is in the top ten. Sample: CD4+ T cells, either the whole sample or a sorted fraction (not recorded which). The sequence was collected from a human donor in good health.

The CDR3, as DNA: TGCGCCAGCAGCCAAGATCTGGCAGAAGAGACCCAGTACTTC. Translating it yields CASSQDLAEETQYF. V usage is TRBV4-3 and J usage is TRBJ2-5; D call uncertain. CDR3 length: 14 residues. V lost 0 bases to trimming and J lost 3 bases, with 8 bases between them. Germline CDR1 and CDR2: LGHNA and YSLEER.